A selection of T cell receptor beta chains follows, all from one sample in a study of blood T cell repertoires in COVID-19. The table came from immunoSEQ multiplex PCR; TCRdb's copy has only in-frame clones and leaves some out. The table has under 300,000 clones, 65% to 80% seen once. Input material: peripheral blood. These receptor sequences come from a woman in her 40s with active or convalescent COVID-19. CDR3s include the opening cysteine and the closing phenylalanine or tryptophan. The D gene is left open where the match is weak. Clone size is given for some rows only: seen once, a few or many times, or a class if the clone is expanded.

v_gene	d_gene	j_gene	abundance	CDR3nt	CDR3aa
TRBV7-2	.	TRBJ2-2	.	TGTGCCAGCAGCAAAAATACAGGGACCAACACCGGGGAGCTGTTTTTT	CASSKNTGTNTGELFF
TRBV5-1	.	TRBJ2-7	.	TGCGCCAGCAGCTTGGGGACGAGCGGCGAGCAGTACTTC	CASSLGTSGEQYF
TRBV20-1	.	TRBJ1-2	.	TGCAGGGGGGGAACCCGCTATGGCTACACCTTC	CRGGTRYGYTF
TRBV4-1	TRBD1	TRBJ1-5	.	TGCGCCAGCAGCCAAGGGGCCAAGGGGGCTCGGCAGCCCCAGCATTTT	CASSQGAKGARQPQHF
TRBV15	.	TRBJ1-4	.	TGTGCCACCAGCAGAGAAGGAGGGCCCAATGAAAAACTGTTTTTT	CATSREGGPNEKLFF
TRBV5-1	.	TRBJ1-2	.	TGCGCCACTCCTGACTGGGACATCGAGGCCTATGGCTACACCTTC	CATPDWDIEAYGYTF
TRBV6-5	.	TRBJ2-2	.	TGTGCCAGCAGTCGGGTCTTAACCGGGGAGCTGTTTTTT	CASSRVLTGELFF
TRBV28	.	TRBJ2-4	.	TGTGCCAGCAGTCTAACCCCTGGGTGGGCCCTAGCCAAAAACATTCAGTACTTC	CASSLTPGWALAKNIQYF
TRBV6-6	.	TRBJ2-7	.	TGTGCCAGCAGTTACCGGGGGTACGAGCAGTACTTC	CASSYRGYEQYF
TRBV3-1/TRBV3-2	TRBD2	TRBJ2-2	.	TGTGCCAGCAGCCAGGGGGATCGACTAGCGGAGAACACCGGGGAGCTGTTTTTT	CASSQGDRLAENTGELFF
TRBV3-1/TRBV3-2	.	TRBJ1-2	.	TGTGCCAGCGCACTGGGGGGGAGGAATGGCTACACCTTC	CASALGGRNGYTF
TRBV5-5	.	TRBJ1-2	.	TGTGCCAGCAGCCCGACTCGCCCCCCCTTTAGTAACTATGGCTACACCTTC	CASSPTRPPFSNYGYTF
TRBV11-2	TRBD1	TRBJ1-4	few	TGTGCCAGCAGCCCTAGACAGGGCGTTCAGGAAAAACTGTTTTTT	CASSPRQGVQEKLFF
TRBV6-5	TRBD2	TRBJ2-3	.	TGTGCCAGCAGACTACTAGCGGCTAGCACAGATACGCAGTATTTT	CASRLLAASTDTQYF
TRBV30	TRBD1	TRBJ2-7	.	TGTGCCTGGAGTGTACAAAAGGGACAGGGACGGGGGCTGCAGTACTTC	CAWSVQKGQGRGLQYF
TRBV18	.	TRBJ2-7	few	TGTGCCAGCTCACCACTGGGGAGGGGGTCCTACGAGCAGTACTTC	CASSPLGRGSYEQYF
TRBV10-3	TRBD2	TRBJ2-1	few	TGTGCCATCAGTGATGGACTAGCGGGGGTGGGGAATGAGCAGTTCTTC	CAISDGLAGVGNEQFF
TRBV28	.	TRBJ1-3	.	TGTGCCAGCACCCCGGGGGAGGGGGACTCTGGAAACACCATATATTTT	CASTPGEGDSGNTIYF
TRBV3-1/TRBV3-2	.	TRBJ2-4	.	TGTGCCAGCAGCCGATCGGAGGGGAGGAAAAACATTCAGTACTTC	CASSRSEGRKNIQYF
TRBV10-2	TRBD1	TRBJ1-5	.	TGCGCCAGCAGCCTCAACGAGGGGGCTAGCAATCAGCCCCAGCATTTT	CASSLNEGASNQPQHF
TRBV29-1	.	TRBJ1-2	.	TGCAGCGTTGAGGAGCGGGGGGCCAAAGGCTACACCTTC	CSVEERGAKGYTF
TRBV5-1	.	TRBJ2-1	few	TGCGCCAGCAGCTTAGGAGCAGAAGTAACCAATGAGCAGTTCTTC	CASSLGAEVTNEQFF
TRBV7-9	TRBD1	TRBJ1-2	.	TGTGCCAGCAGCCGAGGGTACAGGGGTGGTGGTAACTATGGCTACACCTTC	CASSRGYRGGGNYGYTF
TRBV10-3	.	TRBJ2-1	.	TGTGCCATCACGAGCGGGCGAAGCTCCTACAATGAGCAGTTCTTC	CAITSGRSSYNEQFF
TRBV5-1	.	TRBJ1-2	.	TGCGCCAGCAGCTTGTGGGTTTCCTCAGGGGCTAACTATGGCTACACCTTC	CASSLWVSSGANYGYTF
TRBV27	TRBD1	TRBJ1-2	few	TGTGCCAGCAGTTTCCGCCGGGACAGGGCGGGCTACACCTTC	CASSFRRDRAGYTF
TRBV7-6	TRBD1	TRBJ1-3	.	TGTGCCAGCAGCTCCGGGACAGGGGTGACTGGAAACACCATATATTTT	CASSSGTGVTGNTIYF
TRBV19	TRBD2	TRBJ2-2	.	TGTGCCAGTAGTATAGATCGGCCTAGCGGGGGCCCCCTTGACACCGGGGAGCTGTTTTTT	CASSIDRPSGGPLDTGELFF
TRBV5-1	.	TRBJ1-1	once	TGCGCCAGCAGCACCCCAGACATGAACACTGAAGCTTTCTTT	CASSTPDMNTEAFF
TRBV6-6	.	TRBJ2-3	.	TGTGCCAGCAGTTACTCACCGCGACAGGGCACAGATACGCAGTATTTT	CASSYSPRQGTDTQYF
TRBV18	.	TRBJ1-2	few	TGTGCCAGCTCACCACAGGCCTCGGAGAGCGGCTACACCTTC	CASSPQASESGYTF